This T cell receptor (beta chain) was sequenced for a study of cytomegalovirus exposure and HLA in healthy donors. CDR3 length: 15 residues. Deletions cut 4 bases from V and 3 bases from J, with 14 bases between. The germline V gene has CDR1 SNHLY and CDR2 FYNNEI. The PCR employed 60 Vbeta primers together with 13 Jbeta primers. Some clones are missing from TCRdb's copy, which holds only in-frame ones; the method was immunoSEQ multiplex PCR. Here the sample spans approximately 190,000 clones, around 88% being singletons. The sample consisted of PBMCs. The source is a man aged 40-55 years in good health and CMV-seropositive. This rearrangement joins TRBV2 to TRBJ2-3; D might be TRBD1 (6 bases). CDR3 DNA sequence: TGTGCCAGCAGTGCTGGACGGGGACAAACAGATACGCAGTATTTT. Translated: CASSAGRGQTDTQYF.